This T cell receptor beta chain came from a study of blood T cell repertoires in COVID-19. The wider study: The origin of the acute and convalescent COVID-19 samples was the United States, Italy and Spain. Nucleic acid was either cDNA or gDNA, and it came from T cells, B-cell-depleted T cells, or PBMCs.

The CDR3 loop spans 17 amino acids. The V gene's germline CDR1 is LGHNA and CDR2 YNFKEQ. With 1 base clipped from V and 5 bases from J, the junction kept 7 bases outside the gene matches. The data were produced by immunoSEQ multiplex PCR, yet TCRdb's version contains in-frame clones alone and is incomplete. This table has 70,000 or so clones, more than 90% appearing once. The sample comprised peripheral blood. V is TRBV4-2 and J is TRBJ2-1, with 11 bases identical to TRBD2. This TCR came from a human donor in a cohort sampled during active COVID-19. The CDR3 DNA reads TGTGCCAGCAGCCAAGTTTCGGGACTAGCGGTAGACAATGAGCAGTTCTTC. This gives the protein CASSQVSGLAVDNEQFF.